Below are 28 T cell receptor beta chains sequenced from a single sample in a study of shared clonotypes between healthy human individuals. Clones were read by immunoSEQ multiplex PCR, and TCRdb kept only the in-frame ones, dropping some. Here the sample spans about 2 million clones, about 95% being singletons. The naive CD8 population came from CD45RO-negative cells selected for CCR7, without terminally differentiated effector memory CD45RA+ cells. Input material: naive CD8+ T cells sorted from blood. The origin of the receptors is a man aged 18 to 30 in good health.

This sequence joins TRBV4-1 and TRBJ1-2; 10 bases line up with TRBD1. Germline V gene sequence: CDR1 MGHRA, CDR2 YSYEKL. V lost 3 bases, J lost 6 bases, and 4 bases stayed unmatched. This CDR3 has 14 amino acids. This CDR3 is CASSQTGGANGYTF. CDR3 DNA: TGCGCCAGCAGCCAGACAGGGGGCGCGAATGGCTACACCTTC.

This clone showed up just once. The chain links TRBV19 to TRBJ1-2; a possible D gene is TRBD1 (6 bases). Germline V gene lookup returns CDR1 LNHDA and CDR2 SQIVND (reference sequence). V lost 3 bases and J lost 4, with 12 bases in between. This CDR3 is 14 amino acids long. The CDR3: CASSIKQGAYGYTF. The CDR3 region has the DNA TGTGCCAGTAGTATTAAACAGGGAGCCTATGGCTACACCTTC.

V is TRBV5-4 and J is TRBJ2-7; a possible D gene is TRBD1 (6 bases). With 2 bases removed from V and 3 bases from J, the gap between germline ends came to 9 bases. The length of the CDR3 is 13 residues. Germline lookup yields CDR1 SGHNT and CDR2 YYREEE (reference sequence). CDR3 nucleotide sequence: TGTGCCAGCAGCTTCGGACAGCGCTACGAGCAGTACTTC. It encodes CASSFGQRYEQYF. Combining the CDR3 with reference TRBV5-4 and TRBJ2-7 gives the whole variable domain ETGVTQSPTHLIKTRGQQVTLRCSSQSGHNTVSWYQQALGQGPQFIFQYYREEENGRGNFPPRFSGLQFPNYSSELNVNALELDDSALYLCASSFGQRYEQYFGPGTRLTVT.

V is TRBV10-3 and J is TRBJ1-4, with 9 bases aligning to TRBD1. The CDR3 consists of 13 residues. From germline, CDR1 is ENHRY and CDR2 SYGVKD. V shed 11 bases, J shed 7 bases, and the junction held 8 bases outside the gene matches. DNA of the CDR3: TGTGCCGCACAGGGGGCTCTGGGTGAAAAACTGTTTTTT. As protein: CAAQGALGEKLFF.

The chain links TRBV28 to TRBJ1-4, with unresolved D. The CDR3 has 20 amino acids. With 1 base removed from V and 0 bases from J, the gap between germline ends came to 21 bases. Germline loops: CDR1 MDHEN, CDR2 SYDVKM. CDR3 sequence: CASSLFGHPSSFATNEKLFF. As DNA, the CDR3 is TGTGCCAGCAGTTTATTCGGGCACCCTTCCTCTTTTGCAACTAATGAAAAACTGTTTTTT.

This chain connects TRBV4-2 to TRBJ2-5; D perhaps matches TRBD1 (5 bases). V lost 1 base to trimming and J lost 1 base, with 10 bases between them. This CDR3 is 15 amino acids long. In germline, CDR1 is LGHNA, CDR2 YNFKEQ. CDR3: CASSQVEGAQETQYF. The CDR3 coding sequence is TGTGCCAGCAGCCAAGTCGAAGGGGCCCAAGAGACCCAGTACTTC.

The sample holds one count of this clone. This sample includes further DNA sequences coding for the same CDR3. The rearrangement joins TRBV5-1 to TRBJ1-2; the match to TRBD1 covers 7 bases. This CDR3 is built from 14 residues. J gave up 3 bases and V 0 bases, and 2 bases lay outside the gene matches. The germline V gene encodes CDR1 SGHRS and CDR2 YFSETQ. The CDR3 DNA is TGCGCCAGCAGCTTGGAACAGGGGCACTATGGCTACACCTTC. Amino acid sequence: CASSLEQGHYGYTF.

The chain couples TRBV28 to TRBJ2-2; D is undetermined. V lost 4 bases to trimming and J lost 4 bases, with 16 bases between them. Germline V lookup: CDR1 MDHEN, CDR2 SYDVKM. The CDR3 has 16 residues. The CDR3 sequence: CASSSVGGTSTGELFF. In DNA form, the CDR3 reads TGTGCCAGCAGTTCAGTAGGCGGAACGAGCACCGGGGAGCTGTTTTTT.

In this sample, this clone turned up once. V gene TRBV7-2 combines with J gene TRBJ2-5, with 8 bases lining up with TRBD1. With 5 bases clipped from V and 5 bases from J, the junction kept 10 bases outside the gene matches. The germline V gene encodes CDR1 SGHTA and CDR2 FQGNSA. This CDR3 contains 15 residues. CDR3 in DNA: TGTGCCAGCAGCGAGGCGCAGGGGGCGCGGGAGACCCAGTACTTC. Translated: CASSEAQGARETQYF.

V is TRBV9 and J is TRBJ2-1; TRBD2 might be the D (6 bases). Germline V lookup: CDR1 SGDLS, CDR2 YYNGEE. This CDR3 spans 15 amino acids. Deletions cut 1 base from V and 4 bases from J, with 12 bases between. The CDR3 is CASSVTGVGYNEQFF. The CDR3 nucleotides are TGTGCCAGCAGCGTAACGGGAGTAGGGTACAATGAGCAGTTCTTC. The full variable domain, with the rest looked up from reference TRBV9 and TRBJ2-1, is DSGVTQTPKHLITATGQRVTLRCSPRSGDLSVYWYQQSLDQGLQFLIQYYNGEERAKGNILERFSAQQFPDLHSELNLSSLELGDSALYFCASSVTGVGYNEQFFGPGTRLTVL.

This clone was detected only a few times. The J gene is TRBJ1-6, the V gene TRBV4-1; D is unresolved. Germline loops: CDR1 MGHRA, CDR2 YSYEKL. The CDR3 contains 16 residues. Trimming took 0 bases from V and 3 from J, leaving 9 bases between them. The CDR3, as DNA: TGCGCCAGCAGCCAAGATTTTACAGTCTATAATTCACCCCTCCACTTT. Amino acid sequence: CASSQDFTVYNSPLHF.

This clone was recorded only once. The chain has TRBV14 and TRBJ2-7; the D gene is possibly TRBD1 (5 bases). Germline values: CDR1 SGHDN, CDR2 FVKESK. The CDR3 is 15 residues long. V was shortened by 1 base and J by 2 bases, with 12 bases between the two germline ends. CDR3 residues: CASSQGTGPTYEQYF. The DNA for the CDR3 is TGTGCCAGCAGCCAAGGTACAGGACCGACCTACGAGCAGTACTTC.

The gene calls are TRBV11-2 and TRBJ1-2; no firm D call. V lost 2 bases and J lost 2, with 18 bases in between. Germline CDR1 reads SGHAT; CDR2 reads FQNNGV. This CDR3 region has 17 residues. In nucleotides, the CDR3 is TGTGCCAGCAGCTTATCAGTCCCATCGCAAGCGAACTATGGCTACACCTTC. Translating gives CASSLSVPSQANYGYTF.

This clone was seen just once. The chain uses TRBV12-5 and TRBJ2-3; the D call may be TRBD1 or TRBD2 (5 bases each). CDR3 length: 15 residues. In germline, CDR1 is LGHNT, CDR2 FRNRAP. Trimming stripped 4 bases from V and 2 bases from J, with 13 bases between. The CDR3 protein is CASGSPGTSTDTQYF. DNA of the CDR3: TGTGCTAGTGGTTCCCCGGGGACGTCCACAGATACGCAGTATTTT.

The rearrangement links TRBV27 to TRBJ2-5, with a possible D match to TRBD2 (6 bases). The CDR3 is made up of 16 amino acids. Germline CDR1 and CDR2: MNHEY and SMNVEV (reference sequence). The V and J ends lost 0 bases and 2 bases respectively, with 13 bases between them. The CDR3 DNA follows: TGTGCCAGCAGTTTATCGTCGGGTGGAGGGCAAGAGACCCAGTACTTC. Protein sequence: CASSLSSGGGQETQYF.

J is TRBJ2-7 and V is TRBV6-5; D remains unclear. CDR3 size: 12 residues. Trimming removed 4 bases at V and 6 bases at J, with 10 bases between. CDR1 is MNHEY and CDR2 is SVGAGI in the germline V gene. The CDR3 region has the DNA TGTGCCAGCAGTTCCTCTCGGTTCGAGCAGTACTTC. Translated, it gives CASSSSRFEQYF.

The genes are TRBV7-6 and TRBJ2-7; D is undetermined. The V end lost 5 bases, the J end lost 0 bases, and 14 bases lay between the germline ends. CDR1 and CDR2 from the germline V gene are SGHVS and FNYEAQ. This CDR3 spans 15 amino acids. CDR3 DNA: TGTGCCAGCAGCCAGACTGCCGAATACTCCTACGAGCAGTACTTC. This sequence encodes CASSQTAEYSYEQYF.

The chain joins TRBV9 to TRBJ2-7; D gene ambiguous. This CDR3 is 14 amino acids long. V was pared by 0 bases and J by 0 bases, with 7 bases between. Germline V gene data show CDR1 as SGDLS and CDR2 as YYNGEE. CDR3 sequence (DNA): TGTGCCAGCAGCGTAGGTCTCCTCTCCTACGAGCAGTACTTC. Protein product: CASSVGLLSYEQYF.

This chain joins TRBV21-1 and TRBJ1-1; the tabulated D call, TRBD1, remains unverified against the DNA. TRBV21-1 is deemed a pseudogene. The CDR3 spans 16 residues. The CDR3 DNA reads TGTGCCAGCAGCCAGACCCCGGGACAGGTGAACACTGAAGCTTTCTTT. This encodes CASSQTPGQVNTEAFF.

This clone has a single count. The chain has TRBV13 and TRBJ1-2; D might be TRBD1 (5 bases). This CDR3 spans 15 amino acids. Germline values: CDR1 PRHDT, CDR2 FYEKMQ (reference sequence). V was pared by 6 bases and J by 0 bases, with 14 bases between. The DNA for the CDR3 is TGTGCCAGCAGATTCTGGGGGGAAGCTAACTATGGCTACACCTTC. It is translated as CASRFWGEANYGYTF. Full variable domain (missing parts from reference TRBV13 and TRBJ1-2): AAGVIQSPRHLIKEKRETATLKCYPIPRHDTVYWYQQGPGQDPQFLISFYEKMQSDKGSIPDRFSAQQFSDYHSELNMSSLELGDSALYFCASRFWGEANYGYTFGSGTRLTVV.

V usage is TRBV27 and J usage is TRBJ1-5, with D perhaps TRBD1 (5 bases). The CDR3 has 13 amino acids. The germline V gene has CDR1 MNHEY and CDR2 SMNVEV (reference sequence). V was cut by 6 bases and J by 9 bases, with 15 bases left in between. The CDR3 bases are TGTGCCAGCAGGGGTGGGGGGGATGGGCCCCAGCATTTT. Translating it yields CASRGGGDGPQHF.

The chain is built from TRBV15 and TRBJ1-6; the D gene is possibly TRBD1 (5 bases). The CDR3 spans 14 residues. Germline CDR1 is LNHNV and CDR2 is YYDKDF (reference sequence). Deletions cut 5 bases from V and 6 bases from J, with 11 bases between. The CDR3 spells CATSHRDGNSPLHF. In DNA, the CDR3 is TGTGCCACCAGCCACCGGGACGGTAATTCACCCCTCCACTTT.

The chain couples TRBV28 to TRBJ1-1; weak D call: TRBD1 (5 bases). Germline V gene data show CDR1 as MDHEN and CDR2 as SYDVKM. This CDR3 has 15 residues. Trimming took off 6 bases at V and 6 bases at J, with 20 bases between the two ends. Here the CDR3 DNA reads TGTGCCAGCAGCCAAGGACGCCAAGGGGCCCCTGAAGCTTTCTTT. Translating gives CASSQGRQGAPEAFF. Based on the CDR3 plus reference TRBV28 and TRBJ1-1, the full variable domain is DVKVTQSSRYLVKRTGEKVFLECVQDMDHENMFWYRQDPGLGLRLIYFSYDVKMKEKGDIPEGYSVSREKKERFSLILESASTNQTSMYLCASSQGRQGAPEAFFGQGTRLTVV.

The V call is TRBV28, the J call TRBJ2-2; D might be TRBD2 (5 bases). Deletions cut 6 bases from V and 7 bases from J, with 21 bases between. The CDR3 length is 16 residues. Germline V CDR1 and CDR2: MDHEN, SYDVKM. CDR3 nucleotides: TGTGCCAGCAGCAACCCCGACGAGAGGGAATACGGGGAGCTGTTTTTT. Protein: CASSNPDEREYGELFF.

CDR3 nucleotide sequence: TGTGCCAGCAGTTTCTTAGACGGGACTGAAGCTTTCTTT. It yields the protein CASSFLDGTEAFF. The J gene is TRBJ1-1, the V gene TRBV27, with D uncertain. V lost 3 bases to trimming and J lost 5 bases, with 10 bases between them. CDR3 length equals 13 residues. Germline CDR1 is MNHEY and CDR2 is SMNVEV (reference sequence).

The chain employs TRBV4-1 and TRBJ2-2; no clear D gene. In germline, CDR1 is MGHRA, CDR2 YSYEKL. The CDR3 length is 13 residues. V was cut by 1 base and J by 6 bases, with 6 bases left in between. The CDR3: CASSQAEAGELFF. As DNA, the CDR3 is TGCGCCAGCAGCCAAGCAGAAGCCGGGGAGCTGTTTTTT.

Remarks on this clone: Other DNA sequences from this sample encode an identical CDR3 as well. The J gene is TRBJ1-1, the V gene TRBV6-5; D might be TRBD1 (5 bases). The CDR3 runs to 12 residues. CDR1 is MNHEY, CDR2 SVGAGI, per germline. V lost 6 bases and J 5 bases, leaving 10 bases between the germline ends. The CDR3 bases are TGTGCCAGCAGGTCCGGGGGGACTGAAGCTTTCTTT. This translates into CASRSGGTEAFF.

The gene calls are TRBV5-6 and TRBJ1-2; 10 bases are shared with TRBD1. The CDR3 length is 16 residues. The J segment lost 6 bases and the V segment lost 3 bases, leaving 11 bases of the junction unmatched. Germline V CDR1 and CDR2: SGHDT, YYEEEE. CDR3 DNA: TGTGCCAGCAGCTCCCCAATCAGACAGGGGGCTGATGGCTACACCTTC. Translating gives CASSSPIRQGADGYTF.